These 19 T cell receptor beta chains came from one sample sequenced in a study of blood T cell repertoires in COVID-19. Sequencing used immunoSEQ multiplex PCR; TCRdb keeps in-frame clones, though not all of them. The data hold about 180,000 clones, with approximately 88% observed a single time. The material sequenced was peripheral blood. The receptor set was obtained from a woman aged 25 to 39 with acute or convalescent COVID-19.

The chain employs TRBV28 and TRBJ1-2; TRBD1 is a possible D gene (5 bases). Germline CDR1 reads MDHEN; CDR2 reads SYDVKM. The CDR3 runs to 11 residues. V lost 3 bases to trimming and J lost 10 bases, with 9 bases between them. CDR3 sequence reads: CASSFGAVYTF. The CDR3 DNA reads as TGTGCCAGCAGTTTTGGGGCGGTCTACACCTTC.

V is TRBV9 and J is TRBJ2-2; possible D gene TRBD1, 6 bases. The CDR3 is 14 residues long. Germline V gene sequence: CDR1 SGDLS, CDR2 YYNGEE. V was pared by 5 bases and J by 8 bases, with 16 bases between. The CDR3 region is CASSLDRSWGELFF. DNA of the CDR3: TGTGCCAGCAGTCTTGACAGGTCCTGGGGGGAGCTGTTTTTT. The entire variable domain, with the rest obtained from reference TRBV9 and TRBJ2-2, is as follows: DSGVTQTPKHLITATGQRVTLRCSPRSGDLSVYWYQQSLDQGLQFLIQYYNGEERAKGNILERFSAQQFPDLHSELNLSSLELGDSALYFCASSLDRSWGELFFGEGSRLTVL.

The chain combines TRBV24-1 with TRBJ1-5; D possibly corresponds to TRBD1 (6 bases). V gave up 4 bases and J gave up 1 base, with 10 bases separating them. CDR3 length: 15 residues. Germline CDR1 and CDR2: KGHDR and SFDVKD. CDR3 region: CATSESGQSNQPQHF. The CDR3 DNA is TGTGCCACCAGTGAGAGCGGACAGAGCAATCAGCCCCAGCATTTT.

The chain employs TRBV6-1 and TRBJ2-7; TRBD2 matches 11 bases. This CDR3 spans 15 amino acids. The V gene's germline CDR1 is MNHNS and CDR2 SASEGT. Losses at the gene ends were 2 bases for V and 3 bases for J; bases not matched to a gene: 3. The DNA for the CDR3 is TGTGCCAGCAGTGAACCGACTAGCGGGAACTACGAGCAGTACTTC. Translating it yields CASSEPTSGNYEQYF.

The chain couples TRBV19 to TRBJ2-1; D perhaps matches TRBD2 (7 bases). CDR3 length equals 16 residues. CDR1 is LNHDA, CDR2 SQIVND, per germline (reference sequence). Trimming shortened V by 2 bases and J by 4 bases, and 15 bases separated the two germline ends. The CDR3 DNA sequence: TGTGCCAGTAGTATAAGGGGGGGCGCGTATTACAATGAGCAGTTCTTC. Encoded protein: CASSIRGGAYYNEQFF.

The V gene is TRBV11-2, the J gene TRBJ2-1, with D perhaps TRBD2 (6 bases). Trimming removed 3 bases from V and 4 bases from J, with 19 bases in between. The germline V gene encodes CDR1 SGHAT and CDR2 FQNNGV. The CDR3 loop spans 17 amino acids. CDR3 nucleotides: TGTGCCAGCAGCTTTTCGTCCTCGTATGCGGGGTACAATGAGCAGTTCTTC. Translated: CASSFSSSYAGYNEQFF.

The gene calls are TRBV2 and TRBJ2-7; no definite D call. Looked up from germline, CDR1 is SNHLY and CDR2 is FYNNEI. The CDR3 is 14 residues long. V lost 2 bases to trimming and J lost 2 bases, with 10 bases between them. The DNA for the CDR3 is TGTGCCAGCAGTGAATTCGCGGAAACCTACGAGCAGTACTTC. Protein sequence: CASSEFAETYEQYF. The complete variable domain, with remaining parts taken from reference TRBV2 and TRBJ2-7, reads EPEVTQTPSHQVTQMGQEVILRCVPISNHLYFYWYRQILGQKVEFLVSFYNNEISEKSEIFDDQFSVERPDGSNFTLKIRSTKLEDSAMYFCASSEFAETYEQYFGPGTRLTVT.

The gene calls are TRBV3-1 (or the pseudogene TRBV3-2) and TRBJ2-2, with TRBD2 identical over 12 bases. The J segment lost 6 bases and the V segment lost 3 bases, leaving 5 bases of the junction unmatched. Germline V gene lookup returns CDR1 LGHDT and CDR2 YNNKEL (reference sequence). The length of the CDR3 is 16 residues. The CDR3 loop reads CASSQGLAGGSGELFF. The CDR3 DNA is TGTGCCAGCAGCCAGGGTCTAGCGGGAGGGTCCGGGGAGCTGTTTTTT.

The chain is built from TRBV28 and TRBJ1-6; 7 nucleotides agree with TRBD1. The CDR3 is made up of 11 amino acids. Per germline, CDR1 MDHEN and CDR2 SYDVKM. Trimming took 4 bases from V and 13 from J; bases not matched to a gene: 1. The CDR3 sequence: CASSWDSPLHF. CDR3 DNA sequence: TGTGCCAGCAGTTGGGACAGCCCCCTCCACTTT.

This chain links TRBV6-1 with TRBJ1-6; a possible D gene is TRBD1 (5 bases). V dropped 3 bases and J dropped 9 bases, with 9 bases sitting between them. Germline V gives CDR1 MNHNS, CDR2 SASEGT. The CDR3 has 13 amino acids. CDR3 nucleotide sequence: TGTGCCAGCAGTGATGGGGGAGGTTCACCCCTCCACTTT. Its translation is CASSDGGGSPLHF.

The chain joins TRBV7-2 to TRBJ2-1; D might be TRBD2 (5 bases). Germline assignment: CDR1 SGHTA and CDR2 FQGNSA. V lost 1 base, J lost 8 bases, and 12 bases lay in between. CDR3 length: 14 residues. For the CDR3, the DNA is TGTGCCAGCAGCTTAGGCGGGCCAGGCTATGAGCAGTTCTTC. Amino acid sequence: CASSLGGPGYEQFF. Supplemented by reference TRBV7-2 and TRBJ2-1, the full variable domain reads GAGVSQSPSNKVTEKGKDVELRCDPISGHTALYWYRQSLGQGLEFLIYFQGNSAPDKSGLPSDRFSAERTGGSVSTLTIQRTQQEDSAVYLCASSLGGPGYEQFFGPGTRLTVL.

This clone was seen a few times. Other DNA sequences in the sample encode the same CDR3. This chain links TRBV28 with TRBJ1-2, with D possibly matching TRBD1 (6 bases). V lost 2 bases and J lost 4, with 8 bases in between. The CDR3 is 13 residues long. Germline loops: CDR1 MDHEN, CDR2 SYDVKM. The CDR3 sequence: CASSLQGGYGYTF. CDR3 coding DNA: TGTGCCAGCAGTTTACAAGGGGGCTATGGCTACACCTTC.

This clone occurred once. The chain carries TRBV5-1 and TRBJ2-7; D may be TRBD1 (5 bases). Germline V gives CDR1 SGHRS, CDR2 YFSETQ. The germline V and J ends were trimmed by 3 bases and 6 bases, with 10 bases remaining between them. This CDR3 is 12 amino acids long. CDR3 protein: CASSSAGLEQYF. For the CDR3, the DNA is TGCGCCAGCAGCTCCGCAGGGCTCGAGCAGTACTTC.

Worth noting for this clone: Other DNA sequences in the same sample also yield this CDR3. The chain joins TRBV12-3 or TRBV12-4 to TRBJ2-7, with D uncertain. This CDR3 comprises 11 residues. Trimming took off 4 bases at V and 3 bases at J, with 4 bases between the two ends. The DNA for the CDR3 is TGTGCCAGCAGTTACTACTACGAGCAGTACTTC. Amino acids: CASSYYYEQYF.

In this sample, this clone turned up once. This chain connects TRBV7-9 to TRBJ2-1; D may be TRBD1 (7 bases). The germline V gene has CDR1 SEHNR and CDR2 FQNEAQ (reference sequence). V lost 6 bases and J lost 9, with 18 bases in between. This CDR3 is 14 amino acids long. The CDR3 here is CASRPRDTGVEQFF. The CDR3 DNA follows: TGTGCCAGCAGACCGCGGGACACAGGGGTTGAGCAGTTCTTC. The full variable domain, its missing parts supplied by reference TRBV7-9 and TRBJ2-1, is DTGVSQNPRHKITKRGQNVTFRCDPISEHNRLYWYRQTLGQGPEFLTYFQNEAQLEKSRLLSDRFSAERPKGSFSTLEIQRTEQGDSAMYLCASRPRDTGVEQFFGPGTRLTVL.

The V and J genes are TRBV19 and TRBJ1-2, with TRBD1 matching 9 bases. V gave up 7 bases and J gave up 7 bases; unmatched junction bases: 7. The CDR3 length is 13 residues. Germline V gene data show CDR1 as LNHDA and CDR2 as SQIVND (reference sequence). The CDR3 DNA is TGTGCCAGTACCATCACAGGGGGCCGTGGCTACACCTTC. Translating it yields CASTITGGRGYTF.

As regards this clone: Sequence at one end of the junction differs from germline and may be a read error. V usage is TRBV29-1 and J usage is TRBJ2-3, with 14 bases aligning to TRBD2. The CDR3 covers 13 residues. Germline CDR1 is SQVTM and CDR2 is ANQGSEA. The CDR3 sequence: CSVEGIAGLAGDF. Written as DNA, the CDR3 is TGCAGCGTTGAAGGGATTGCGGGACTAGCGGGAGATTTT.

The rearrangement uses TRBV29-1 and TRBJ2-5; TRBD2 agrees at 13 bases. The germline V gene has CDR1 SQVTM and CDR2 ANQGSEA. Trimming took 4 bases from V and 2 from J; bases not matched to a gene: 7. The CDR3 covers 16 residues. CDR3 protein: CSVVPGLAGLQETQYF. In DNA, the CDR3 is TGCAGCGTTGTGCCGGGACTAGCGGGACTTCAAGAGACCCAGTACTTC.

The chain combines TRBV7-8 with TRBJ2-5; D is uncertain. Trimming cost V 1 base and J 5 bases, with 8 bases left between them. The germline CDR1 and CDR2 sequences are SGHVS and FQNEAQ. This CDR3 has 13 amino acids. In DNA form, the CDR3 reads TGTGCCAGCAGCTTAGGCCTAAAGGAGACCCAGTACTTC. This gives the protein CASSLGLKETQYF.